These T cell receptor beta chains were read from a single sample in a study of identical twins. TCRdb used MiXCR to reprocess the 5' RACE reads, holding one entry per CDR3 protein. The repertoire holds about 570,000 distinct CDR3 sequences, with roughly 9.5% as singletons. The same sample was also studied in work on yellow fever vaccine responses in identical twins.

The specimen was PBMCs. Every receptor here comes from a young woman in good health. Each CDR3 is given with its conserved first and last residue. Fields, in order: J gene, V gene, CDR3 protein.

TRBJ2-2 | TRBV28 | CASRYRVGTGELFF
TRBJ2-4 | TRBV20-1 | CSAKAVLAKNIQYF
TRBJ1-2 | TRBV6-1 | CATLRDRSSGYTF
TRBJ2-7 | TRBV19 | CASSMLAGVDEQYF
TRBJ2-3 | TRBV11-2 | CASSLLVSRLATSTDTQYF
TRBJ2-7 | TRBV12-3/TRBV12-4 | CASSLVGDLTEQYF
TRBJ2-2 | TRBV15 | CATSMGQGQTGELFF
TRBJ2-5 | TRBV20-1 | CRVKDPGTGRQETQYF
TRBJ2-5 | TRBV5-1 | CASSLDRSTPKETQYF
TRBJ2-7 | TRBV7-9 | CASSFNPYEQYF
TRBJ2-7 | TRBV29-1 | CSVERTGSYEQYF
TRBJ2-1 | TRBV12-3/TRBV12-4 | CASSLIGGLPNEQFF
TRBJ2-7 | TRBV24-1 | CATSDLLGIEQYF
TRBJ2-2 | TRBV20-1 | CSARPEGTGELFF
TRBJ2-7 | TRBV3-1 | CASSQGQGGPYEQYF
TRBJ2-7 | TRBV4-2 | CASSQEAGLEHEQYF
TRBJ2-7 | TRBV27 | CASSMGRESSYEQYF
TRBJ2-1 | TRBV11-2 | CASSLEGTSGRWSYNEQFF
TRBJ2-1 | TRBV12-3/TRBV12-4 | CASSLIRDFDEQFF
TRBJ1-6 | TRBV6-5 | CASSYGERGSPLHF
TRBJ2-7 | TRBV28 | CASSLFRERGQYF
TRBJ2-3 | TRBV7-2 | CASSFDRGSTDTQYF
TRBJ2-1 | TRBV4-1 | CASKTSGSPGEQFF
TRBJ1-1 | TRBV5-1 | CASSLAGFPEAFF
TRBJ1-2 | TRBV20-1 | CSARDPSTGNYGYTF
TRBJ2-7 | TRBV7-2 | CASSLATSGPYYEQYF
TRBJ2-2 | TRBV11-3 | CASSTGGSGDLGELFF
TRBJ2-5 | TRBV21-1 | CASSKGARVKTQYF
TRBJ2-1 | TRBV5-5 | CASSFLRGIGNEQFF
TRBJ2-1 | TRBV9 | CASSAQGGSYNEQFF
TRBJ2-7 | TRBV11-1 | CASSLGKVGYEQYF
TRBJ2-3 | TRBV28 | CASSLKTSGGTSQYF
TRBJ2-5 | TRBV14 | CASSPPGTSFQETQYF
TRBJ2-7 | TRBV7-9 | CASSFGEAGEQYF
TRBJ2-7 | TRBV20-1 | CSASTVAALEHEQYF